These 19 T cell receptor beta chains came from one sample sequenced in a study of blood T cell repertoires in COVID-19. Here immunoSEQ multiplex PCR was the method, and the copy in TCRdb shows in-frame clones only, minus some. The profile shows under 10,000 clones, 75% to 95% of them singletons. Sequencing input: peripheral blood. These receptors originate from a woman between 45 and 60 years old with active COVID-19.

V gene TRBV18 combines with J gene TRBJ2-3; D uncertain. The V gene lost 2 bases and the J gene lost 2 bases, with 8 bases spanning the gap. The CDR3 sequence is 14 residues long. Looked up from germline, CDR1 is KGHSH and CDR2 is LQKENI. CDR3 sequence: CASSPLQFTDTQYF. In DNA, the CDR3 is TGTGCCAGCTCACCATTACAGTTCACAGATACGCAGTATTTT.

This clone was detected only once. V gene TRBV7-2 combines with J gene TRBJ1-2, with D possibly being TRBD1 (5 bases). The CDR3 has 13 residues. The germline V gene encodes CDR1 SGHTA and CDR2 FQGNSA. The V end was cut by 2 bases, the J end by 5 bases, with 9 bases between. CDR3 in DNA: TGTGCCAGCAGCTTATTGACAGCTTATGGCTACACCTTC. It yields the protein CASSLLTAYGYTF.

V and J are TRBV9 and TRBJ2-2; the match to TRBD1 covers 7 bases. Germline-derived CDR1 and CDR2 are SGDLS and YYNGEE. This CDR3 is built from 16 residues. Trimming took 3 bases from V and 5 from J; bases not matched to a gene: 10. CDR3 nucleotides: TGTGCCAGCAGCGAAACGACAGGGATGAGGACCGGGGAGCTGTTTTTT. Translated, it gives CASSETTGMRTGELFF.

The chain employs TRBV5-1 and TRBJ2-7; TRBD1 agrees at 8 bases. The V and J ends lost 4 bases and 3 bases, in that order; junction bases with no gene match: 6. Germline V gives CDR1 SGHRS, CDR2 YFSETQ. The CDR3 sequence is 14 residues long. The CDR3 nucleotides read TGCGCCAGCAGCCTTGGGACAGGAAACTACGAGCAGTACTTC. The encoded protein is CASSLGTGNYEQYF.

This chain connects TRBV3-1 (or the pseudogene TRBV3-2) to TRBJ2-3; D ambiguous. CDR1 and CDR2 from the germline V gene are LGHDT and YNNKEL (reference sequence). The CDR3 has 13 amino acids. Trimming left V 1 base short and J 3 bases short, with 5 bases between. The CDR3 loop reads CASSQAGTDTQYF. The CDR3 nucleotides are TGTGCCAGCAGCCAAGCGGGTACAGATACGCAGTATTTT.

The chain combines TRBV12-5 with TRBJ2-2; 10 bases map to TRBD1. Trimming took 3 bases from V and 6 from J; bases not matched to a gene: 1. Per germline, CDR1 LGHNT and CDR2 FRNRAP. The CDR3 length is 14 residues. The CDR3 region is CASGFGQGAGELFF. CDR3 bases: TGTGCTAGTGGTTTCGGACAGGGGGCCGGGGAGCTGTTTTTT.

This clone has a single count. The J gene is TRBJ1-5, the V gene TRBV6-5; 11 positions agree with TRBD1. CDR1 and CDR2 (germline): MNHEY, SVGAGI. V was clipped by 6 bases and J by 7 bases; unmatched bases: 5. The CDR3 sequence is 14 residues long. The CDR3 nucleotides read TGTGCCAGCAGATCCCGGGACAGGGGGCAGCCCCAGCATTTT. Its protein product is CASRSRDRGQPQHF.

The gene calls are TRBV6-5 and TRBJ2-1; D possibly corresponds to TRBD2 (5 bases). CDR3 size: 15 residues. The germline V gene has CDR1 MNHEY and CDR2 SVGAGI. The V end lost 6 bases, the J end lost 2 bases, and 14 bases lay between the germline ends. The CDR3 region has the DNA TGTGCCAGCAGGGAGCAACGGGGTGCCTACAATGAGCAGTTCTTC. Encoded protein: CASREQRGAYNEQFF.

The chain links TRBV2 to TRBJ2-7; TRBD1 aligns across 9 bases. The CDR3 is made up of 15 amino acids. In germline, CDR1 is SNHLY, CDR2 FYNNEI. V trimming: 6 bases; J trimming: 3 bases; junction bases outside the gene matches: 9. This CDR3 reads CASRATGQGGYEQYF. The DNA of the CDR3 is TGTGCCAGCAGAGCAACGGGACAGGGAGGCTACGAGCAGTACTTC. The full variable domain, completed using reference TRBV2 and TRBJ2-7, is EPEVTQTPSHQVTQMGQEVILRCVPISNHLYFYWYRQILGQKVEFLVSFYNNEISEKSEIFDDQFSVERPDGSNFTLKIRSTKLEDSAMYFCASRATGQGGYEQYFGPGTRLTVT.

This chain uses TRBV30 with TRBJ2-2; 8 nucleotides line up with TRBD1. V lost 4 bases and J lost 4; bases outside the gene matches: 5. CDR1 and CDR2 (germline): GTSNPN, SVGIG (reference sequence). The CDR3 loop spans 14 amino acids. The CDR3 spells CAWTGGAGTGELFF. The CDR3 DNA reads TGTGCCTGGACAGGGGGCGCGGGCACCGGGGAGCTGTTTTTT.

The V gene is TRBV11-2, the J gene TRBJ1-5, with D perhaps matching TRBD1 (5 bases). Trimming removed 1 base at V and 3 bases at J, with 7 bases between. Germline V gene lookup returns CDR1 SGHAT and CDR2 FQNNGV. The CDR3 contains 14 residues. The CDR3 region has the DNA TGTGCCAGCAGCTTAGCAGGGAACAATCAGCCCCAGCATTTT. This gives the protein CASSLAGNNQPQHF.

The chain uses TRBV5-8 and TRBJ2-3; TRBD1 matches 8 bases. The CDR3 is made up of 16 amino acids. In germline, CDR1 is SGHTS, CDR2 YDEGEE. The trim removed 4 bases at V and 2 bases at J, leaving 9 bases unmatched. The CDR3, as DNA: TGTGCCAGCAGCGCGGGGACAGGCAGTCACACAGATACGCAGTATTTT. Translated, it gives CASSAGTGSHTDTQYF.

V gene TRBV30 combines with J gene TRBJ1-3, with D maybe TRBD1 (5 bases). The CDR3 totals 15 residues. Trimming pared 2 bases from V and 4 bases from J, leaving 15 bases between. Germline loops: CDR1 GTSNPN, CDR2 SVGIG (reference sequence). CDR3 in DNA: TGTGCCTGGAGTTTTGGTCCAGGGCGAGGAAACACCATATATTTT. Translating it yields CAWSFGPGRGNTIYF.

The chain links TRBV29-1 to TRBJ2-3; TRBD1 agrees at 7 bases. The germline gives CDR1 SQVTM, CDR2 ANQGSEA. This CDR3 contains 13 residues. J lost 4 bases, V lost 8 bases, and 9 bases had no gene match. This chain's CDR3 is CSTPGQRADTQYF. The CDR3 coding sequence is TGCAGCACACCGGGACAGAGGGCAGATACGCAGTATTTT.

This clone occurred a few times. The chain uses TRBV28 and TRBJ2-7; 7 nucleotides align to TRBD1. The CDR3 has 14 residues. Losses at the gene ends were 5 bases for V and 3 bases for J; bases not matched to a gene: 7. Germline CDR1 and CDR2: MDHEN and SYDVKM. The CDR3 coding sequence is TGTGCCAGCAGTAAAACGACAGGGTTCTACGAGCAGTACTTC. This gives the protein CASSKTTGFYEQYF.

The rearrangement joins TRBV2 to TRBJ1-5, with a tentative D call TRBD1 (6 bases). From germline, CDR1 is SNHLY and CDR2 FYNNEI. Trimming stripped 4 bases from V and 5 bases from J, with 9 bases between. The CDR3 has 13 amino acids. The chain's CDR3 is CASSVWGHQPQHF. The CDR3 nucleotides read TGTGCCAGCAGTGTCTGGGGGCATCAGCCCCAGCATTTT.

V and J are TRBV2 and TRBJ2-7; D is perhaps TRBD2 (7 bases). CDR1 is SNHLY, CDR2 FYNNEI, per germline. V lost 4 bases and J lost 2, with 15 bases in between. CDR3 length: 15 residues. CDR3 sequence (DNA): TGTGCCAGCAGTGCCCGGAGGGGGGGGACCTACGAGCAGTACTTC. Translated, it gives CASSARRGGTYEQYF.

The CDR3 region is CASSTGQPYNEQFF. The CDR3 coding sequence is TGTGCCAGCAGTACGGGACAGCCCTACAATGAGCAGTTCTTC. V usage is TRBV6-5 and J usage is TRBJ2-1; 7 nucleotides agree with TRBD1. The germline CDR1 and CDR2 sequences are MNHEY and SVGAGI. The CDR3 has 14 residues. Trimming took 5 bases from V and 2 from J; bases not matched to a gene: 3.

V is TRBV18 and J is TRBJ2-2; tentative D call: TRBD2 (5 bases). From germline, CDR1 is KGHSH and CDR2 LQKENI. The CDR3 has 14 amino acids. V lost 6 bases, J lost 7 bases, and 15 bases lay in between. The chain's CDR3 is CASSLKKAVGELFF. The CDR3 DNA is TGTGCCAGCTCGCTAAAAAAAGCGGTCGGGGAGCTGTTTTTT. Using reference TRBV18 and TRBJ2-2 for the parts outside the CDR3, the full variable domain is NAGVMQNPRHLVRRRGQEARLRCSPMKGHSHVYWYRQLPEEGLKFMVYLQKENIIDESGMPKERFSAEFPKEGPSILRIQQVVRGDSAAYFCASSLKKAVGELFFGEGSRLTVL.